This TCR beta chain was recovered during a study of blood T cell repertoires in COVID-19. Background on the study: Sites in the United States, Italy and Spain provided acute and convalescent COVID-19 samples.

Per the original methods: Counts of nucleated cells, estimated from reference gene primer amplification, were obtained. Profiling relied on immunoSEQ multiplex PCR, and the TCRdb table lists in-frame clones only, not all of them. V, J and clone size derive from that table, while D and trimming were established from the DNA sequence. Altogether approximately 240,000 clones are present, about 90% being singletons, with the ten largest covering approximately 2%. The germline V gene encodes CDR1 SGDLS and CDR2 YYNGEE. The V end was cut by 4 bases, the J end by 0 bases, with 7 bases between. The CDR3 has 13 residues. Those enrolled, adults aged 18 to 89 years, came from about two dozen US areas. Each recovered donor of Cohort 3 presented with two negative PCRs, clearance, or symptom resolution.

The chain couples TRBV9 to TRBJ2-5; D ambiguous. Material: PBMCs or T cells enriched from blood (not recorded which). The clonotype comes from a woman between 18 and 30 years old who had recovered from COVID-19. The CDR3 region is CASSRENQETQYF. The CDR3 DNA follows: TGTGCCAGCAGCCGTGAGAACCAAGAGACCCAGTACTTC. The full variable domain, its missing parts supplied by reference TRBV9 and TRBJ2-5, is DSGVTQTPKHLITATGQRVTLRCSPRSGDLSVYWYQQSLDQGLQFLIQYYNGEERAKGNILERFSAQQFPDLHSELNLSSLELGDSALYFCASSRENQETQYFGPGTRLLVL.